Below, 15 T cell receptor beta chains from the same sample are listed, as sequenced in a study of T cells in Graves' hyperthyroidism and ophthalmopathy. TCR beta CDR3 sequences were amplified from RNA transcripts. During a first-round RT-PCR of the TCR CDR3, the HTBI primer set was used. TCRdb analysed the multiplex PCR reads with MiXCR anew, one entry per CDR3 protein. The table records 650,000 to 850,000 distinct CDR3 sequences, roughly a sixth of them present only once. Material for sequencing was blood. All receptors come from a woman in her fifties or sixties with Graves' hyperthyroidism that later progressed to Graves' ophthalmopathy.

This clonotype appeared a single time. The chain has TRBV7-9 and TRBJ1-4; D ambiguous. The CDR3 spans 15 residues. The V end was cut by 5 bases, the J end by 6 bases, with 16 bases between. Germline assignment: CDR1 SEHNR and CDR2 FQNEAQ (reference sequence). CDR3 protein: CASSAYRTRDEKLFF. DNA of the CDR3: TGTGCCAGCAGCGCATACAGAACACGAGATGAAAAACTGTTTTTT.

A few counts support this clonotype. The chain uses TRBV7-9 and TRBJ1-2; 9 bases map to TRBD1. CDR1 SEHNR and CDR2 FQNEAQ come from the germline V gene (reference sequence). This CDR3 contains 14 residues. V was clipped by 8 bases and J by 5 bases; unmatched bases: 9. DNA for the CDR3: TGTGCCAGCGCAGATCGGACAGGGGCATATGGCTACACCTTC. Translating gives CASADRTGAYGYTF.

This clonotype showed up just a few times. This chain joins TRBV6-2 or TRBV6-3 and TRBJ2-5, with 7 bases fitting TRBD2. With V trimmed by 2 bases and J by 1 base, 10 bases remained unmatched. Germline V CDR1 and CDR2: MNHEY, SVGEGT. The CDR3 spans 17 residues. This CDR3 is CASSYGSLGGIQETQYF. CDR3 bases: TGTGCCAGCAGTTACGGTTCACTCGGGGGGATCCAAGAGACCCAGTACTTC.

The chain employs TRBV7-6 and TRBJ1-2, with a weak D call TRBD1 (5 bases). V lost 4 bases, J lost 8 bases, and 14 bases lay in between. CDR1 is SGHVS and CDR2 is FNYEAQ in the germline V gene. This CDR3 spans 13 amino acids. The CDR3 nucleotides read TGTGCCAGCAGCTCCCTAGAGGGGATGGGCTACACCTTC. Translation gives CASSSLEGMGYTF. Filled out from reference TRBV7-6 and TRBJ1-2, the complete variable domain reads GAGVSQSPRYKVTKRGQDVALRCDPISGHVSLYWYRQALGQGPEFLTYFNYEAQQDKSGLPNDRFSAERPEGSISTLTIQRTEQRDSAMYRCASSSLEGMGYTFGSGTRLTVV.

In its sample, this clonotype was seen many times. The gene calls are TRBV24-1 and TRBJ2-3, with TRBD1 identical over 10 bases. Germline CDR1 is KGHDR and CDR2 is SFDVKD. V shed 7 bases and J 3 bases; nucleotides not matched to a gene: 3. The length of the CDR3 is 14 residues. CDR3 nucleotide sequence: TGTGCCACCAGCCCGGACAGGGGGACAGATACGCAGTATTTT. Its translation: CATSPDRGTDTQYF.

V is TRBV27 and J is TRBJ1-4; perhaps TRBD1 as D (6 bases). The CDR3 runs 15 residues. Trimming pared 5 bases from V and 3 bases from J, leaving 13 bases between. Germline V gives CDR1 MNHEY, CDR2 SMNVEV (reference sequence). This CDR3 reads CASSNREESNEKLFF. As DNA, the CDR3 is TGTGCCAGCAGTAACAGGGAAGAGTCTAATGAAAAACTGTTTTTT.

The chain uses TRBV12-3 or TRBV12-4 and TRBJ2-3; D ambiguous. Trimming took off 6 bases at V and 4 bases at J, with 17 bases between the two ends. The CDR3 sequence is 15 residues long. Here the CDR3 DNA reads TGTGCCAGCAGCCGTGACCTAGATAGGGCAGATACGCAGTATTTT. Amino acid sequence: CASSRDLDRADTQYF.

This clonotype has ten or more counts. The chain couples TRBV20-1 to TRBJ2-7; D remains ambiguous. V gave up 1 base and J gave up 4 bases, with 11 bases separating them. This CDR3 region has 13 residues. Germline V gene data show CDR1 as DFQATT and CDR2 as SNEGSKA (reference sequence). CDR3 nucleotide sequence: TGCAGTGCTAGAGTAGACTGGATGTACGAGCAGTACTTC. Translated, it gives CSARVDWMYEQYF.

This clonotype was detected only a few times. In nucleotides, the CDR3 is TGTGCCAGCAGCCCACAGGGGGCGCTGGGCACTGAAGCTTTCTTT. Protein: CASSPQGALGTEAFF. The V gene is TRBV4-2, the J gene TRBJ1-1, with 9 bases lining up with TRBD1. The V gene's germline CDR1 is LGHNA and CDR2 YNFKEQ. Trimming took 4 bases from V and 4 from J; bases not matched to a gene: 7. CDR3 length equals 15 residues.

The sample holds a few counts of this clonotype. The CDR3 region is CASSPDRKGGTQYF. For the CDR3, the DNA is TGTGCCAGCAGCCCGGACAGGAAGGGTGGGACCCAGTACTTC. The chain combines TRBV7-6 with TRBJ2-5, with 7 bases fitting TRBD1. V was clipped by 5 bases and J by 7 bases; unmatched bases: 10. CDR3 length: 14 amino acids. The V gene's germline CDR1 is SGHVS and CDR2 FNYEAQ. The variable domain in full, with the rest retrieved from reference TRBV7-6 and TRBJ2-5, is GAGVSQSPRYKVTKRGQDVALRCDPISGHVSLYWYRQALGQGPEFLTYFNYEAQQDKSGLPNDRFSAERPEGSISTLTIQRTEQRDSAMYRCASSPDRKGGTQYFGPGTRLLVL.

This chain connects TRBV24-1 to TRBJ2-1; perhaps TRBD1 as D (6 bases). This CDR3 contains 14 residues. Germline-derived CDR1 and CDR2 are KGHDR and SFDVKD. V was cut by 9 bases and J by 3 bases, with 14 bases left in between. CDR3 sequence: CATPQGRGYNEQFF. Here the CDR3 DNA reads TGTGCCACCCCACAGGGAAGAGGCTACAATGAGCAGTTCTTC.

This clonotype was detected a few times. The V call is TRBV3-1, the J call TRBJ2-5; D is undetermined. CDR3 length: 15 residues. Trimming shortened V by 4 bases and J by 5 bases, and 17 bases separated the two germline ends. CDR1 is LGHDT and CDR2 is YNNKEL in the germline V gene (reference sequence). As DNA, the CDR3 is TGTGCCAGCAGCCGGGAAGTTAGGAGCTTCGAGACCCAGTACTTC. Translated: CASSREVRSFETQYF.

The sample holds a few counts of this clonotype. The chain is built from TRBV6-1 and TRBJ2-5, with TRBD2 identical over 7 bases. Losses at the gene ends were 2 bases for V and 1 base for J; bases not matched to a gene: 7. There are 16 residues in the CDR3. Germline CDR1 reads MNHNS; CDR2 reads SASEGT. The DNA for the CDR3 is TGTGCCAGCAGTGAACTAGGTGGGGGGGTCCAAGAGACCCAGTACTTC. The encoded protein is CASSELGGGVQETQYF.

The CDR3 DNA sequence: TGTGCCAGCAGCTTGATGTATAGCACTAATGAAAAACTGTTTTTT. Protein: CASSLMYSTNEKLFF. The genes are TRBV7-9 and TRBJ1-4; D is uncertain. This CDR3 is built from 15 residues. Trimming cost V 3 bases and J 2 bases, with 10 bases left between them. Germline CDR1 and CDR2: SEHNR and FQNEAQ (reference sequence).

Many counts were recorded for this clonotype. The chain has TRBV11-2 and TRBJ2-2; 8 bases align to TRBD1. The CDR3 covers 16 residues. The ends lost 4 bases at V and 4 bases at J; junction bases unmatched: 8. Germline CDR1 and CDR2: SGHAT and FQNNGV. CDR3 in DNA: TGTGCCAGCAGCTCCGGACAGGGAGTCGGCACCGGGGAGCTGTTTTTT. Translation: CASSSGQGVGTGELFF.